This T cell receptor (beta chain) was recorded in a study of sequential checkpoint blockade in melanoma. TCRdb's copy holds only in-frame clones and misses some; the assay was immunoSEQ multiplex PCR. The sample lists about 12,000 clones, approximately 30% occurring once. As to treatment: randomized to nivolumab then ipilimumab (arm A) or the reverse (arm B). The CDR3 is 14 amino acids. Germline CDR1 is ENHRY and CDR2 is SYGVKD. Germline trimming cut 0 bases from V and 9 bases from J; bases unmatched to any gene: 5. The rearrangement links TRBV10-3 to TRBJ2-1; 7 nucleotides agree with TRBD1. Sequenced here: tumor tissue (inferred from file names), sampled from a patient given nivolumab and ipilimumab in sequence. This TCR was sampled from a human donor with melanoma. The CDR3: CAISESGTELEQFF. The CDR3 coding sequence is TGTGCCATCAGTGAGTCGGGGACAGAACTTGAGCAGTTCTTC.